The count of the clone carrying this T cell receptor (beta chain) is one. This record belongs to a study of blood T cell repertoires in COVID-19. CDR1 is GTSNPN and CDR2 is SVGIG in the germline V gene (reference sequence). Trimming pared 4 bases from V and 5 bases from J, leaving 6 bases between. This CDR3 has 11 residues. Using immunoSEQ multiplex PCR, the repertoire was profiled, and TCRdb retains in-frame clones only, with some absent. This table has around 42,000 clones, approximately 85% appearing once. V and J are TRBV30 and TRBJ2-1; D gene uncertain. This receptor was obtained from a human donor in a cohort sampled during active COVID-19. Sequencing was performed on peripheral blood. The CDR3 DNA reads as TGTGCCTGGATTAATCACAATGAGCAGTTCTTC. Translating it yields CAWINHNEQFF.